The 28 T cell receptor beta chains listed next were all sequenced from one sample in a study of OX40 agonist ivuxolimab in advanced cancers. Clones were read by immunoSEQ multiplex PCR, and TCRdb kept only the in-frame ones, dropping some. The repertoire holds approximately 66,000 clones, with roughly four fifths as singletons. This material consisted of CD4+ or CD8+ T cells sorted from blood, taken in a trial of the OX40 agonist ivuxolimab. These receptors came from an adult with an advanced solid tumor such as melanoma, head and neck, liver or kidney cancer.

The chain employs TRBV11-3 and TRBJ2-5, with 11 bases that match TRBD2. CDR1 and CDR2 from the germline V gene are SGHNT and YENEEA. The CDR3 consists of 16 residues. With 5 bases clipped from V and 5 bases from J, the junction kept 10 bases outside the gene matches. The CDR3 loop reads CASSDRLAGYGETQYF. CDR3 coding DNA: TGTGCCAGCAGCGACCGACTAGCGGGGTACGGGGAGACCCAGTACTTC.

The chain combines TRBV5-1 with TRBJ2-5; D is perhaps TRBD2 (7 bases). The J call is uncertain, as TRBJ2-7 better fits the DNA end. This CDR3 spans 14 amino acids. Germline V lookup: CDR1 SGHRS, CDR2 YFSETQ. CDR3: CASRHREGPYEQYF. CDR3 nucleotides: TGCGCCAGCCGACACAGGGAGGGGCCCTACGAGCAGTACTTC.

The chain combines TRBV7-8 with TRBJ1-1; no firm D call. Trimming took off 5 bases at V and 0 bases at J, with 10 bases between the two ends. The CDR3 extends over 14 amino acids. Per germline, CDR1 SGHVS and CDR2 FQNEAQ. CDR3 bases: TGTGCCAGCAGCCCGGGCCGTTTGAACACTGAAGCTTTCTTT. Protein sequence: CASSPGRLNTEAFF.

The chain is built from TRBV14 and TRBJ1-3; D remains ambiguous. The CDR3 contains 15 residues. V gave up 0 bases and J gave up 0 bases, with 6 bases separating them. Per the germline V gene, CDR1 is SGHDN and CDR2 is FVKESK. CDR3 residues: CASSQDWSSGNTIYF. CDR3 nucleotide sequence: TGTGCCAGCAGCCAAGACTGGAGCTCTGGAAACACCATATATTTT.

V is TRBV6-1 and J is TRBJ2-1; D unclear. Germline CDR1 reads MNHNS; CDR2 reads SASEGT. The V end was cut by 7 bases, the J end by 5 bases, with 18 bases between. CDR3 size: 15 residues. The CDR3 is CASTDRRTVNNEQFF. CDR3 nucleotide sequence: TGTGCCAGCACCGACCGAAGAACAGTTAACAATGAGCAGTTCTTC.

CDR3 sequence reads: CASSQDAQGTYNEQFF. The CDR3 coding sequence is TGCGCCAGCAGCCAAGATGCCCAGGGAACTTACAATGAGCAGTTCTTC. The genes are TRBV4-1 and TRBJ2-1, with D possibly being TRBD1 (5 bases). The V end lost 0 bases, the J end lost 4 bases, and 13 bases lay between the germline ends. The length of the CDR3 is 16 residues. Germline assignment: CDR1 MGHRA and CDR2 YSYEKL.

The V and J genes are TRBV4-3 and TRBJ2-1; tentatively, D is TRBD2 (5 bases). The CDR3 spans 16 residues. Per the germline V gene, CDR1 is LGHNA and CDR2 is YSLEER. Trimming left V 1 base short and J 8 bases short, with 18 bases between. The CDR3 loop reads CASSQAAYVLGYEQFF. The CDR3 bases are TGCGCCAGCAGCCAAGCGGCCTACGTACTAGGGTATGAGCAGTTCTTC.

About this clone itself: This may be a read error, as it is one base from a much larger clone. The J gene is TRBJ1-2, the V gene TRBV5-1; the match to TRBD1 covers 10 bases. V lost 4 bases to trimming and J lost 6 bases; unmatched junction nucleotides: 3. Germline loops: CDR1 SGHRS, CDR2 YFSETQ. The CDR3 extends over 13 amino acids. The CDR3 sequence: CASSPGTGDGYTF. The CDR3 region has the DNA TGCGCCAGCAGCCCCGGGACAGGGGATGGCTACACCTTC. Full variable domain (remainder filled in from reference TRBV5-1 and TRBJ1-2): KAGVTQTPRYLIKTRGQQVTLSCSPISGHRSVSWYQQTPGQGLQFLFEYFSETQRNKGNFPGRFSGRQFSNSRSEMNVSTLELGDSALYLCASSPGTGDGYTFGSGTRLTVV.

The table lists this clone with a few counts. The chain carries TRBV30 and TRBJ1-6, with D tentatively TRBD1 (5 bases). The CDR3 contains 14 residues. Germline CDR1 GTSNPN, CDR2 SVGIG (reference sequence). V lost 3 bases and J lost 3, with 9 bases in between. Here the CDR3 DNA reads TGTGCCTGGAGATGGGGGGGCTATAATTCACCCCTCCACTTT. Translation gives CAWRWGGYNSPLHF.

The gene calls are TRBV6-5 and TRBJ1-2; 8 nucleotides line up with TRBD1. Germline V gene lookup returns CDR1 MNHEY and CDR2 SVGAGI. The CDR3 has 15 residues. V was clipped by 0 bases and J by 4 bases; unmatched bases: 4. CDR3 bases: TGTGCCAGCAGTTACTCGCCAGGGGGCGCCTATGGCTACACCTTC. Translation: CASSYSPGGAYGYTF.

This clone came up once. The gene calls are TRBV7-6 and TRBJ2-2, with TRBD1 identical over 9 bases. Trimming at V came to 5 bases and at J to 2 bases, leaving 3 bases not matched to a gene. Germline CDR1 reads SGHVS; CDR2 reads FNYEAQ. The CDR3 sequence is 15 residues long. As DNA, the CDR3 is TGTGCCAGCAGCACGGGACAGGGTAACACCGGGGAGCTGTTTTTT. Translated: CASSTGQGNTGELFF.

This rearrangement joins TRBV19 to TRBJ1-6; D is possibly TRBD1 (5 bases). Germline V gives CDR1 LNHDA, CDR2 SQIVND (reference sequence). The length of the CDR3 is 15 residues. Trimming stripped 7 bases from V and 7 bases from J, with 17 bases between. CDR3 in DNA: TGTGCCAGTACCACATCGGGGCAGGTGAATTCACCCCTCCACTTT. It is translated as CASTTSGQVNSPLHF.

The rearrangement links TRBV5-5 to TRBJ1-1; no definite D call. From germline, CDR1 is SGHKS and CDR2 YYEKEE (reference sequence). The CDR3 loop spans 14 amino acids. Trimming stripped 1 base from V and 4 bases from J, with 11 bases between. As DNA, the CDR3 is TGTGCCAGCAGCTTGTCATTCAGGACCACTGAAGCTTTCTTT. Translation gives CASSLSFRTTEAFF.

Judged by abundance, this clone is medium-sized. V usage is TRBV4-2 and J usage is TRBJ2-7, with D maybe TRBD2 (6 bases). Trimming stripped 0 bases from V and 7 bases from J, with 10 bases between. CDR1 and CDR2 from the germline V gene are LGHNA and YNFKEQ. CDR3 length: 13 amino acids. The CDR3: CASSQDIGGEQYF. The CDR3 bases are TGTGCCAGCAGCCAAGATATTGGGGGGGAGCAGTACTTC.

The genes are TRBV18 and TRBJ2-2, with 9 bases lining up with TRBD1. The germline V gene encodes CDR1 KGHSH and CDR2 LQKENI. This CDR3 has 15 amino acids. With 6 bases clipped from V and 6 bases from J, the junction kept 8 bases outside the gene matches. CDR3 DNA: TGTGCCAGCTCGACGGGACAGGGAAGTGCCGGGGAGCTGTTTTTT. Translating gives CASSTGQGSAGELFF.

This clone was recorded a few times. The chain has TRBV11-3 and TRBJ2-5; D remains ambiguous. Germline CDR1 reads SGHNT; CDR2 reads YENEEA. V was shortened by 4 bases and J by 1 base, with 10 bases between the two germline ends. The CDR3 contains 14 residues. In DNA, the CDR3 is TGTGCCAGCAGCTCCCCGGCTGTCCAAGAGACCCAGTACTTC. This sequence encodes CASSSPAVQETQYF.

CDR3 residues: CATKRGEYRETQYF. The CDR3 DNA reads TGCGCCACGAAGCGGGGGGAGTACAGGGAGACCCAGTACTTC. The J gene is TRBJ2-5, the V gene TRBV5-1; 9 bases map to TRBD2. CDR1 is SGHRS and CDR2 is YFSETQ in the germline V gene. The CDR3 is 14 amino acids. J lost 5 bases, V lost 9 bases, and 11 bases had no gene match.

This clone was seen a handful of times. V and J are TRBV7-2 and TRBJ1-5, with D uncertain. V was shortened by 4 bases and J by 6 bases, with 19 bases between the two germline ends. The germline CDR1 and CDR2 sequences are SGHTA and FQGNSA. The CDR3 spans 16 residues. As DNA, the CDR3 is TGTGCCAGCAGCTACGGCAGCTCAGTCCGAGGTCAGCCCCAGCATTTT. Protein sequence: CASSYGSSVRGQPQHF. The full variable domain, rest sourced from reference TRBV7-2 and TRBJ1-5, is GAGVSQSPSNKVTEKGKDVELRCDPISGHTALYWYRQSLGQGLEFLIYFQGNSAPDKSGLPSDRFSAERTGGSVSTLTIQRTQQEDSAVYLCASSYGSSVRGQPQHFGDGTRLSIL.

The gene calls are TRBV30 and TRBJ2-7; 7 bases agree with TRBD1. V gave up 3 bases and J gave up 5 bases; unmatched junction bases: 7. The length of the CDR3 is 13 residues. Germline CDR1 and CDR2: GTSNPN and SVGIG (reference sequence). In nucleotides, the CDR3 is TGTGCCTGGAGCGACAAAGGGACAGACGAGCAGTACTTC. Encoded protein: CAWSDKGTDEQYF.

The chain combines TRBV18 with TRBJ2-2; D is ambiguous. Trimming left V 6 bases short and J 2 bases short, with 13 bases between. This CDR3 region has 15 residues. The germline V gene has CDR1 KGHSH and CDR2 LQKENI. The CDR3 bases are TGTGCCAGCTCCCCCCTCACATATAACACCGGGGAGCTGTTTTTT. Amino acids: CASSPLTYNTGELFF.

The rearrangement joins TRBV6-1 to TRBJ2-3, with 8 nucleotides matching TRBD2. The V gene's germline CDR1 is MNHNS and CDR2 SASEGT. V dropped 3 bases and J dropped 1; count of bases not matched to a gene: 6. CDR3 length equals 16 residues. The CDR3 sequence is CASSDHGGAGTDTQYF. The CDR3 nucleotides are TGTGCCAGCAGTGACCACGGGGGGGCGGGCACAGATACGCAGTATTTT.

In its sample, this clone was seen once. The chain recombines TRBV11-2 with TRBJ2-5; 12 bases agree with TRBD1. The tail of the sequence fits TRBJ2-7 better, so the J call may be wrong. This CDR3 has 15 amino acids. CDR1 is SGHAT, CDR2 FQNNGV, per germline. The chain's CDR3 is CASSFRDRGRAEQYF. CDR3 DNA: TGTGCCAGCAGCTTTAGGGACAGGGGGCGCGCCGAGCAGTACTTC.

V gene TRBV30 combines with J gene TRBJ1-6; D perhaps matches TRBD1 (5 bases). From germline, CDR1 is GTSNPN and CDR2 SVGIG (reference sequence). The length of the CDR3 is 15 residues. V was pared by 7 bases and J by 8 bases, with 21 bases between. In DNA form, the CDR3 reads TGTGCCTCCTCGGTAGACCGTCTGGGGGATTCACCCCTCCACTTT. Translated: CASSVDRLGDSPLHF.

This chain uses TRBV2 with TRBJ2-7; the match to TRBD2 covers 9 bases. Germline V gene sequence: CDR1 SNHLY, CDR2 FYNNEI. The CDR3 totals 14 residues. Trimming cost V 0 bases and J 4 bases; bases outside gene matches: 1. CDR3 nucleotide sequence: TGTGCCAGCAGTGAAGCGCTAGCGGGGTACGAGCAGTACTTC. Protein sequence: CASSEALAGYEQYF.

The CDR3 DNA reads TGTGCCAGCAGCCCAGGGGGCACGCAGTATTTT. Protein: CASSPGGTQYF. V is TRBV7-3 and J is TRBJ2-3, with 8 bases aligning to TRBD1. The CDR3 runs 11 residues. Losses at the gene ends were 5 bases for V and 9 bases for J; bases not matched to a gene: 1. Per germline, CDR1 SGHTA and CDR2 FQGTGA.

This chain uses TRBV4-3 with TRBJ2-2; 7 nucleotides agree with TRBD1. The V and J ends lost 3 bases and 0 bases, in that order; junction bases with no gene match: 4. The CDR3 totals 16 residues. Germline CDR1 is LGHNA and CDR2 is YSLEER. In nucleotides, the CDR3 is TGCGCCAGCAGCCAGGTTACAGGGGCGAACACCGGGGAGCTGTTTTTT. Translating it yields CASSQVTGANTGELFF.

J is TRBJ2-1 and V is TRBV5-1, with D possibly TRBD1 on 6 matching bases. This CDR3 contains 14 residues. Germline V gene sequence: CDR1 SGHRS, CDR2 YFSETQ. The V gene lost 2 bases and the J gene lost 2 bases, with 8 bases spanning the gap. The CDR3 loop reads CASSFQGPYNEQFF. CDR3 bases: TGCGCCAGCAGCTTTCAGGGGCCCTACAATGAGCAGTTCTTC.

The V call is TRBV21-1, the J call TRBJ1-5. TRBV21-1 is designated a pseudogene. The CDR3 runs 12 residues. In nucleotides, the CDR3 is TGTGCCAGCCTACTTCGCAATCAGCCCCAGCATTTT. Amino acids: CASLLRNQPQHF.